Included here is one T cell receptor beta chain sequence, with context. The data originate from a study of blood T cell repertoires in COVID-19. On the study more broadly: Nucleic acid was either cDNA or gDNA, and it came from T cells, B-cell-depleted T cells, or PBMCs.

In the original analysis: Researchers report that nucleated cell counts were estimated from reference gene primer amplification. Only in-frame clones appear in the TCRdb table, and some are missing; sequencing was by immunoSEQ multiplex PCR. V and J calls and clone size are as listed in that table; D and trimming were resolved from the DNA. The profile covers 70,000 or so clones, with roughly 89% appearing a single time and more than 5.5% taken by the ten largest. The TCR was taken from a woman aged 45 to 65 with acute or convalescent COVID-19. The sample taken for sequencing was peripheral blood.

The DNA for the CDR3 is TGTGCCACCAGCTATGGGGCCGAGAACTATGGCTACACCTTC. It translates to CATSYGAENYGYTF. J is TRBJ1-2 and V is TRBV15; D may be TRBD1 (5 bases). V was cut by 5 bases and J by 2 bases, with 12 bases left in between. This CDR3 is 14 amino acids long. Per the germline V gene, CDR1 is LNHNV and CDR2 is YYDKDF (reference sequence).